The next 2 T cell receptor beta chains were all read from a single sample in a study of neurological immune-mediated disorders (dated by TCRdb to the late 2010s). Library method: 5' RACE. Sequenced using an Illumina HiSeq 2500. The public reads were run again by TCRdb, first through fastp at Q25 and then through MiXCR, and only productive beta chains were kept. Rows matching on CDR3 protein sequence are summarized as one entry with the most common DNA and genes. For this sample the table gives 67,000 or so distinct CDR3 sequences, of which approximately 14% were detected only once. The ten biggest clones cover 3.5% to 5.5% of the sample. The time point label of this sample denotes: longitudinal time-point 1 (baseline). The sample was PBMCs. Receptor source: a female donor with HTLV-1-associated myelopathy (HAM/TSP).

The table lists this clonotype with many counts. The chain joins TRBV20-1 to TRBJ2-7, with D possibly TRBD1 on 6 matching bases. The V end lost 5 bases, the J end lost 1 base, and 15 bases lay between the germline ends. This CDR3 region has 14 residues. Germline V gives CDR1 DFQATT, CDR2 SNEGSKA (reference sequence). CDR3 sequence: CSASKPTGSYEQYF. The CDR3 coding sequence is TGCAGTGCTTCTAAGCCGACAGGTTCCTACGAGCAGTACTTC.

This clonotype was recorded at least ten times. The gene calls are TRBV12-3 or TRBV12-4 and TRBJ1-1; D might be TRBD1 (6 bases). CDR3 size: 15 residues. V shed 5 bases and J shed 1 base, with 14 bases lying between them. The CDR3 nucleotides read TGTGCCAGCAGTCCAGGGGTGGGGTGGAACACTGAAGCTTTCTTT. Its protein is CASSPGVGWNTEAFF.